This T cell receptor (beta chain) comes out of a study of T-cell memory formation after mild COVID-19. General observations from the study: The study found contracting CD4+ clones mainly in CM and EM and contracting CD8+ clones in EMRA.

It was 5'RACE with constant-segment primers that produced the TCR alpha and TCR beta cDNA libraries, which carried sample barcodes and UMIs. TCRdb redid the calling of the 5' RACE reads with MiXCR, one entry per CDR3 protein. In the table there are fewer than 250,000 distinct CDR3 sequences, over 15% of which are singletons. A few counts support this clonotype. Its specificity is not known. The CDR3 has 15 residues. Germline loops: CDR1 DFQATT, CDR2 SNEGSKA (reference sequence). V shed 0 bases and J shed 3 bases, with 12 bases lying between them. The V and J genes are TRBV20-1 and TRBJ2-1, with D tentatively TRBD1 (5 bases). The sequence was collected from an adult woman who had mild COVID-19 (a few samples of this study predate the infection). Cell type and time point are not known. Specimen: PBMCs or a T cell subset sorted from them (not recorded which). CDR3 region: CSARDPWGDYNEQFF. The CDR3 DNA reads as TGCAGTGCTAGAGACCCCTGGGGCGACTACAATGAGCAGTTCTTC.